This TCR beta chain is from a study of cytomegalovirus exposure and HLA in healthy donors. As for the study in general: Both the approximately 120 validation repertoires and the approximately 670 first-cohort repertoires used the same platform, as reported by a later analysis. The study, taken as a whole, reports: A few CMV-associated chains proved CMV antigen-specific in vitro. Reports credit the classifier with highly specific, highly sensitive diagnosis of cytomegalovirus status. Investigators reported around 150 TCR beta chains as tied to cytomegalovirus.

Comments on this clone: Its target is unknown.

The junction had 5 bases not matched to a gene; V was cut back by 5 bases and J by 2 bases. This CDR3 has 14 residues. Germline-derived CDR1 and CDR2 are SGHVS and FNYEAQ. Generated by immunoSEQ multiplex PCR, the TCRdb table keeps only in-frame clones and is missing some. The sample includes 200,000 or so clones, 75% to 85% of them seen just once. The sample was PBMCs. The origin of this receptor is a woman aged 25 to 39 in good health and CMV-seropositive. The rearrangement joins TRBV7-6 to TRBJ2-7; TRBD2 agrees at 8 bases. The CDR3, as DNA: TGTGCCAGCAGCCCCGGGACTAGGCCCTACGAGCAGTACTTC. Residues: CASSPGTRPYEQYF.